The 23 T cell receptor beta chains below were found in one sample sequenced in a study of blood T cell repertoires in COVID-19. The method was immunoSEQ multiplex PCR; TCRdb's version includes in-frame clones alone and lacks a portion of them. This table holds about 180,000 clones, roughly 77% found once. The sample taken for sequencing was peripheral blood. Every receptor here comes from a man aged 65 to 85 with active or convalescent COVID-19.

This clone has just a few counts. V usage is TRBV6-5 and J usage is TRBJ1-2; the match to TRBD1 covers 8 bases. Germline V lookup: CDR1 MNHEY, CDR2 SVGAGI. J gave up 5 bases and V 7 bases, and 6 bases lay outside the gene matches. This CDR3 has 13 residues. The CDR3 nucleotides are TGTGCCAGCAAGACAGGGGCAGGATATGGCTACACCTTC. Protein product: CASKTGAGYGYTF.

J is TRBJ1-2 and V is TRBV6-5, with D uncertain. The CDR3 extends over 11 amino acids. Germline CDR1 is MNHEY and CDR2 is SVGAGI. The V gene lost 7 bases and the J gene lost 11 bases, with 14 bases spanning the gap. The DNA for the CDR3 is TGTGCCAGCACCAACGAATGGGAGTACACCTTC. Translating it yields CASTNEWEYTF.

The rearrangement links TRBV6-2 or TRBV6-3 to TRBJ2-6; 12 bases are a match to TRBD2. Germline V gene sequence: CDR1 MNHEY, CDR2 SVGEGT. The CDR3 has 18 residues. The junction had 5 bases not matched to a gene; V was cut back by 5 bases and J by 0 bases. The CDR3 DNA sequence: TGTGCCAGCAGTCTAGCGGGGGGGTCGTACTCTGGGGCCAACGTCCTGACTTTC. This gives the protein CASSLAGGSYSGANVLTF.

The V call is TRBV9, the J call TRBJ1-1; 8 nucleotides line up with TRBD1. Germline-derived CDR1 and CDR2 are SGDLS and YYNGEE. Trimming cost V 4 bases and J 4 bases; bases outside gene matches: 6. The CDR3 contains 14 residues. The CDR3 spells CASSFSTGVTEAFF. The CDR3 DNA reads TGTGCCAGCAGCTTTTCGACAGGGGTCACTGAAGCTTTCTTT. Full variable domain (rest looked up from reference TRBV9 and TRBJ1-1): DSGVTQTPKHLITATGQRVTLRCSPRSGDLSVYWYQQSLDQGLQFLIQYYNGEERAKGNILERFSAQQFPDLHSELNLSSLELGDSALYFCASSFSTGVTEAFFGQGTRLTVV.

The J gene is TRBJ1-3, the V gene TRBV4-3; D unresolved. Germline V gene lookup returns CDR1 LGHNA and CDR2 YSLEER. The germline V and J ends were trimmed by 0 bases and 4 bases, with 13 bases remaining between them. CDR3 length: 16 residues. The DNA for the CDR3 is TGCGCCAGCAGCCAAGATGAGGGAGAAGAGGGAAACACCATATATTTT. This translates into CASSQDEGEEGNTIYF.

The J gene is TRBJ2-2, the V gene TRBV4-3; 10 positions match TRBD2. The CDR3 has 16 amino acids. Germline CDR1 LGHNA, CDR2 YSLEER. V lost 0 bases and J lost 5; bases outside the gene matches: 3. Here the CDR3 DNA reads TGCGCCAGCAGCCAAGATATAGCGGGGGGAACCGGGGAGCTGTTTTTT. Its translation: CASSQDIAGGTGELFF.

The CDR3 loop reads CASSQDSRGRTEAFF. CDR3 DNA sequence: TGTGCCAGCAGCCAAGATAGCAGGGGAAGAACTGAAGCTTTCTTT. V gene TRBV4-2 combines with J gene TRBJ1-1, with D tentatively TRBD1 (6 bases). The germline V gene has CDR1 LGHNA and CDR2 YNFKEQ. With 0 bases removed from V and 5 bases from J, the gap between germline ends came to 13 bases. The CDR3 extends over 15 amino acids.

The gene calls are TRBV27 and TRBJ1-1; TRBD1 agrees at 9 bases. The V segment lost 5 bases and the J segment 5 bases; nucleotides outside the gene matches: 9. This CDR3 region has 15 residues. Germline-derived CDR1 and CDR2 are MNHEY and SMNVEV (reference sequence). The CDR3 region has the DNA TGTGCCAGCAGTCCAGAAGACAGGGGGGTTACTGAAGCTTTCTTT. Translating gives CASSPEDRGVTEAFF.

This clone was detected only once. The chain carries TRBV29-1 and TRBJ1-4; D call uncertain. Trimming left V 0 bases short and J 8 bases short, with 19 bases between. This CDR3 is built from 16 residues. Germline V gives CDR1 SQVTM, CDR2 ANQGSEA. CDR3 sequence reads: CSVEDKFWGGGEKLFF. The CDR3 nucleotides are TGCAGCGTTGAAGATAAATTCTGGGGAGGAGGCGAAAAACTGTTTTTT.

This rearrangement joins TRBV7-9 to TRBJ2-2; possibly TRBD1 for D (6 bases). The germline gives CDR1 SEHNR, CDR2 FQNEAQ (reference sequence). V was shortened by 4 bases and J by 8 bases, with 14 bases between the two germline ends. The CDR3 covers 14 residues. CDR3 protein: CASSSHTGTGELFF. CDR3 bases: TGTGCCAGCAGCTCCCACACCGGGACAGGGGAGCTGTTTTTT.

In its sample, this clone was seen once. V usage is TRBV5-1 and J usage is TRBJ1-3; D gene uncertain. This CDR3 has 15 amino acids. Deletions cut 0 bases from V and 1 base from J, with 8 bases between. Germline V gives CDR1 SGHRS, CDR2 YFSETQ. The CDR3 spells CASSLAYGSGNTIYF. In nucleotides, the CDR3 is TGCGCCAGCAGCTTGGCCTACGGGTCTGGAAACACCATATATTTT.

This sequence joins TRBV7-3 and TRBJ2-1, with 12 bases fitting TRBD2. This CDR3 spans 17 amino acids. Germline V gene lookup returns CDR1 SGHTA and CDR2 FQGTGA. V lost 4 bases, J lost 4 bases, and 8 bases stayed unmatched. DNA for the CDR3: TGTGCCAGCAGCTGGCAGGGGACTAGCGGGTTGTACAATGAGCAGTTCTTC. Protein product: CASSWQGTSGLYNEQFF. The whole variable domain, filled in from reference TRBV7-3 and TRBJ2-1, reads GAGVSQTPSNKVTEKGKYVELRCDPISGHTALYWYRQSLGQGPEFLIYFQGTGAADDSGLPNDRFFAVRPEGSVSTLKIQRTERGDSAVYLCASSWQGTSGLYNEQFFGPGTRLTVL.

The chain couples TRBV2 to TRBJ1-2; D remains unclear. From germline, CDR1 is SNHLY and CDR2 FYNNEI. The V end was cut by 1 base, the J end by 2 bases, with 17 bases between. This CDR3 comprises 17 residues. The CDR3 DNA sequence: TGTGCCAGCAGTGAAGAGGTCGCTGGCCCGGGGAACTATGGCTACACCTTC. This gives the protein CASSEEVAGPGNYGYTF. The full variable domain, completed using reference TRBV2 and TRBJ1-2, is EPEVTQTPSHQVTQMGQEVILRCVPISNHLYFYWYRQILGQKVEFLVSFYNNEISEKSEIFDDQFSVERPDGSNFTLKIRSTKLEDSAMYFCASSEEVAGPGNYGYTFGSGTRLTVV.

The chain is built from TRBV3-1 (or the pseudogene TRBV3-2) and TRBJ2-2; D gene unclear. The V and J ends lost 2 bases and 7 bases respectively, with 5 bases between them. Germline V CDR1 and CDR2: LGHDT, YNNKEL (reference sequence). The CDR3 totals 12 residues. CDR3 region: CASSQLSGELFF. CDR3 coding DNA: TGTGCCAGCAGCCAATTGAGCGGGGAGCTGTTTTTT.

The chain uses TRBV5-1 and TRBJ2-3, with 10 nucleotides matching TRBD2. The CDR3 contains 16 residues. The V gene's germline CDR1 is SGHRS and CDR2 YFSETQ. J lost 2 bases, V lost 4 bases, and 7 bases had no gene match. Here the CDR3 DNA reads TGCGCCAGCAGCCCGGGGACTAGCGAACCCACAGATACGCAGTATTTT. This gives the protein CASSPGTSEPTDTQYF.

The CDR3 DNA reads as TGCAGCGTTAGTATGTCGACAGGGGGCAAAGAGACCCAGTACTTC. Translated: CSVSMSTGGKETQYF. V is TRBV29-1 and J is TRBJ2-5, with 10 bases aligning to TRBD1. The germline V gene has CDR1 SQVTM and CDR2 ANQGSEA. The CDR3 has 15 residues. V dropped 5 bases and J dropped 3; count of bases not matched to a gene: 9.

This clone has just a few counts. The chain combines TRBV4-1 with TRBJ1-3; 7 bases match TRBD1. V trimming: 4 bases; J trimming: 7 bases; junction bases outside the gene matches: 10. The germline gives CDR1 MGHRA, CDR2 YSYEKL. CDR3 size: 15 residues. The CDR3 region is CASSLEEQGYNTIYF. CDR3 coding DNA: TGCGCCAGCAGCCTAGAAGAACAGGGGTACAACACCATATATTTT.

The V gene is TRBV6-5, the J gene TRBJ1-5, with D possibly matching TRBD1 (5 bases). CDR1 and CDR2 (germline): MNHEY, SVGAGI. Trimming took off 6 bases at V and 7 bases at J, with 13 bases between the two ends. This CDR3 region has 13 residues. The CDR3 DNA follows: TGTGCCAGCAGAAGACAGTATCGGCAGCCCCAGCATTTT. This encodes CASRRQYRQPQHF.

V usage is TRBV5-1 and J usage is TRBJ2-3, with 7 bases fitting TRBD1. Germline trimming cut 2 bases from V and 5 bases from J; bases unmatched to any gene: 14. Germline lookup yields CDR1 SGHRS and CDR2 YFSETQ. The CDR3 contains 17 residues. The CDR3 is CASSFLTGDVRGDTQYF. DNA for the CDR3: TGCGCCAGCAGCTTCTTAACAGGGGACGTCCGTGGAGATACGCAGTATTTT.

This clone has just one count. J is TRBJ2-3 and V is TRBV10-2, with a weak D call TRBD2 (6 bases). The germline V and J ends were trimmed by 0 bases and 3 bases, with 7 bases remaining between them. The CDR3 extends over 14 amino acids. Germline V gene lookup returns CDR1 WSHSY and CDR2 SAAADI. Written as DNA, the CDR3 is TGCGCCAGCAGTGAGTCCGGGGGAACAGATACGCAGTATTTT. This codes for CASSESGGTDTQYF.

This clone has a single count. The chain is built from TRBV7-6 and TRBJ1-1; 8 nucleotides line up with TRBD1. The CDR3 totals 15 residues. Germline V gene lookup returns CDR1 SGHVS and CDR2 FNYEAQ. J lost 1 base, V lost 3 bases, and 4 bases had no gene match. CDR3 coding DNA: TGTGCCAGCAGCTTGGGACAGGCTCCGAACACTGAAGCTTTCTTT. This encodes CASSLGQAPNTEAFF.

V and J are TRBV3-1 (or the pseudogene TRBV3-2) and TRBJ1-4, with unresolved D. This CDR3 has 14 residues. Germline lookup yields CDR1 LGHDT and CDR2 YNNKEL (reference sequence). Deletions cut 6 bases from V and 2 bases from J, with 10 bases between. The CDR3 loop is CASSYWETNEKLFF. The DNA of the CDR3 is TGTGCCAGCAGTTACTGGGAGACTAATGAAAAACTGTTTTTT.

The CDR3 region has the DNA TGTGCCAGCAGCCTACCTCCCCGGCTAGCGGGAGGGCGAGGTGAGCAGTTCTTC. Translated: CASSLPPRLAGGRGEQFF. The chain recombines TRBV7-9 with TRBJ2-1; 12 bases fit TRBD2. CDR3 length equals 18 residues. V gave up 5 bases and J gave up 9 bases; unmatched junction bases: 17. Germline values: CDR1 SEHNR, CDR2 FQNEAQ (reference sequence).